Given below is one TCR beta chain in context. TCRdb reprocessed the RT-PCR reads via MiXCR and lists one record per CDR3 protein. The data show 15,000 to 20,000 distinct CDR3 sequences, approximately 5% seen once. This record comes from a study of patients and donors after allogeneic stem cell transplantation. The receptor was derived from a human donor who was either an allogeneic HSCT recipient or a stem cell or donor lymphocyte infusion donor (not recorded which). It is not recorded whose cells these are; they may come from a transplant donor. The sequenced material came from blood, either unsorted or a sorted T cell fraction (not recorded which).

DNA for the CDR3: TGTGCCAGTAGGGATCAGGGTCAGCCCCAGCATTTT. Translating gives CASRDQGQPQHF. The chain combines TRBV19 with TRBJ1-5, with D possibly being TRBD1 (5 bases). This CDR3 is 12 amino acids long. Trimming stripped 6 bases from V and 6 bases from J, with 9 bases between. The germline V gene encodes CDR1 LNHDA and CDR2 SQIVND (reference sequence).